The sequence of this TCR beta chain was determined in a study of technical replicates of blood from several donors. This clone was counted once. Germline lookup yields CDR1 MGHDK and CDR2 SYGVNS. Germline trimming cut 1 base from V and 4 bases from J; bases unmatched to any gene: 9. The CDR3 covers 16 residues. Sequencing was performed with immunoSEQ multiplex PCR; in TCRdb, only in-frame clones are kept and a portion is missing. The sample lists about 88,000 clones, more than 85% occurring once. Sequencing input: T cells isolated from PBMCs. V gene TRBV25-1 combines with J gene TRBJ2-7, with 8 bases fitting TRBD2. This clonotype was sampled from a human donor in good health. CDR3 amino acids: CASSEFSTSGSYEQYF. DNA of the CDR3: TGTGCCAGCAGTGAATTTTCGACAAGCGGGAGTTACGAGCAGTACTTC.